Each of the 26 T cell receptor beta chains below was sequenced from the same sample in a study of identical twins. Each CDR3 protein is one row after TCRdb ran MiXCR on the 5' RACE reads. The sample has roughly 250,000 distinct CDR3 sequences, more than 12% seen once. The sequenced sample consisted of memory (CD45RO+) T cells sorted from blood. These TCRs come from a young woman in good health.

This rearrangement joins TRBV6-1 to TRBJ2-1; 9 bases agree with TRBD1. Germline V gene sequence: CDR1 MNHNS, CDR2 SASEGT. J lost 8 bases, V lost 4 bases, and 9 bases had no gene match. The length of the CDR3 is 15 residues. The CDR3 region is CASSAPGQGSDEQFF. CDR3 nucleotides: TGTGCCAGCAGTGCCCCGGGACAGGGAAGTGATGAGCAGTTCTTC.

To note about this clonotype: One end of the junction fails to match germline, which may point to a read error. The chain recombines TRBV7-9 with TRBJ2-1; 7 nucleotides line up with TRBD2. CDR3 size: 14 residues. Germline-derived CDR1 and CDR2 are SEHNR and FQNEAQ (reference sequence). For the CDR3, the DNA is TGTGCCAGCAGCTTTGGGGCGGGAGCCAATGGGCAGTTCTTC. Encoded protein: CASSFGAGANGQFF.

This clonotype was found a few times. The rearrangement links TRBV11-2 to TRBJ2-2, with a tentative D call TRBD1 (5 bases). This CDR3 has 13 amino acids. Germline V gene sequence: CDR1 SGHAT, CDR2 FQNNGV. Trimming removed 4 bases from V and 6 bases from J, with 9 bases in between. CDR3 nucleotides: TGTGCCAGCAGCTCTGGGGCGGCCGGGGAGCTGTTTTTT. This sequence encodes CASSSGAAGELFF.

The DNA of the CDR3 is TGTGCCAGCAGCACGAACAGGGTTTCGAATGAGCAGTTCTTC. It yields the protein CASSTNRVSNEQFF. This chain links TRBV7-9 with TRBJ2-1; the D gene is possibly TRBD1 (6 bases). V gave up 5 bases and J gave up 7 bases, with 15 bases separating them. This CDR3 is built from 14 residues. Germline values: CDR1 SEHNR, CDR2 FQNEAQ (reference sequence).

The rearrangement links TRBV20-1 to TRBJ2-3; 11 bases are a match to TRBD1. Germline V gene data show CDR1 as DFQATT and CDR2 as SNEGSKA (reference sequence). The CDR3 runs 13 residues. The V gene end was trimmed by 5 bases and the J gene end by 8 bases; junction bases not matched to a gene: 6. This chain's CDR3 is CSAGTGGDGTQYF. The DNA for the CDR3 is TGCAGTGCTGGGACAGGGGGTGACGGTACGCAGTATTTT.

The gene calls are TRBV6-5 and TRBJ2-5; TRBD2 might be the D (7 bases). Trimming stripped 0 bases from V and 5 bases from J, with 16 bases between. Per the germline V gene, CDR1 is MNHEY and CDR2 is SVGAGI. CDR3 size: 16 residues. In nucleotides, the CDR3 is TGTGCCAGCAGTTACTCTTCGGGGGCCGGGGGGGAGACCCAGTACTTC. Protein product: CASSYSSGAGGETQYF.

This clonotype was picked up one time. This sequence joins TRBV9 and TRBJ2-1; 7 bases agree with TRBD2. The CDR3 has 12 amino acids. Germline lookup yields CDR1 SGDLS and CDR2 YYNGEE. Unmatched junction bases numbered 2, after V lost 1 base and J lost 10 bases. CDR3 in DNA: TGTGCCAGCAGCGTACTCGGGAGGGAGCAGTTCTTC. This codes for CASSVLGREQFF.

This clonotype was seen only a few times. The V and J genes are TRBV10-3 and TRBJ2-7; 8 bases are shared with TRBD2. This CDR3 spans 14 amino acids. V lost 4 bases, J lost 5 bases, and 7 bases stayed unmatched. CDR1 ENHRY and CDR2 SYGVKD come from the germline V gene. The CDR3 nucleotides read TGTGCCATCAGTGGGGATAGCGGGATGAACGAGCAGTACTTC. This translates into CAISGDSGMNEQYF.

The rearrangement joins TRBV19 to TRBJ2-3; D is tentatively TRBD1 or TRBD2 (6 bases each). The CDR3 runs to 13 residues. The V gene lost 5 bases and the J gene lost 2 bases, with 8 bases spanning the gap. The germline V gene encodes CDR1 LNHDA and CDR2 SQIVND (reference sequence). CDR3 in DNA: TGTGCCAGTAGTCCGGGGGCCACAGATACGCAGTATTTT. As protein: CASSPGATDTQYF.

The chain employs TRBV20-1 and TRBJ1-2; D is undetermined. The CDR3 loop spans 11 amino acids. Trimming stripped 7 bases from V and 7 bases from J, with 13 bases between. In germline, CDR1 is DFQATT, CDR2 SNEGSKA (reference sequence). The CDR3 DNA follows: TGCAGTGTCACTCGTTTGGGTGGCTACACCTTC. This codes for CSVTRLGGYTF.

This clonotype was counted many times. The chain is built from TRBV10-3 and TRBJ1-1; the D is unclear. CDR3 size: 13 residues. Trimming took 7 bases from V and 2 from J, leaving 11 bases between them. Germline V gives CDR1 ENHRY, CDR2 SYGVKD. The CDR3 nucleotides read TGTGCCATCAAAGAGGGCGACAACACTGAAGCTTTCTTT. Translated: CAIKEGDNTEAFF.

This clonotype has only a few counts. The chain carries TRBV5-6 and TRBJ1-1; D possibly corresponds to TRBD1 (6 bases). Germline CDR1 is SGHDT and CDR2 is YYEEEE. Between the trimmed V and J ends, which lost 5 bases and 1 base, there was a span of 12 bases. CDR3 size: 14 residues. The CDR3 spells CASSPDRRNTEAFF. The CDR3 DNA is TGTGCCAGCAGTCCTGACAGGAGGAACACTGAAGCTTTCTTT.

This chain joins TRBV3-1 and TRBJ2-7; 7 positions agree with TRBD2. Germline CDR1 reads LGHDT; CDR2 reads YNNKEL (reference sequence). Trimming removed 1 base from V and 0 bases from J; junction bases left unmatched: 0. The CDR3 is made up of 14 amino acids. The chain's CDR3 is CASSQGTSSYEQYF. CDR3 nucleotides: TGTGCCAGCAGCCAAGGGACTAGCTCCTACGAGCAGTACTTC.

This clonotype was found a few times. In DNA form, the CDR3 reads TGTGCCAGCAGCCTATCGCGGGGGAACAATGAGCAGTTCTTC. Translated, it gives CASSLSRGNNEQFF. J is TRBJ2-1 and V is TRBV5-5; the match to TRBD2 covers 7 bases. CDR1 is SGHKS, CDR2 YYEKEE, per germline (reference sequence). The CDR3 length is 14 residues. V shed 4 bases, J shed 5 bases, and the junction held 6 bases outside the gene matches.

The CDR3 DNA follows: TGTGCCAGCACCTCCTGGAGCCTAGCGGGAGGTACCGGGGAGCTGTTTTTT. It is translated as CASTSWSLAGGTGELFF. The V call is TRBV12-3 or TRBV12-4, the J call TRBJ2-2, with 11 bases fitting TRBD2. The CDR3 is 17 amino acids. Trimming took 7 bases from V and 5 from J; bases not matched to a gene: 12.

This clonotype showed up just a few times. The chain joins TRBV5-1 to TRBJ1-1, with D possibly matching TRBD1 (6 bases). Germline-derived CDR1 and CDR2 are SGHRS and YFSETQ. This CDR3 has 14 residues. With 4 bases removed from V and 0 bases from J, the gap between germline ends came to 10 bases. The CDR3: CASSEQGMNTEAFF. The CDR3 nucleotides are TGCGCCAGCAGCGAACAGGGTATGAACACTGAAGCTTTCTTT. Full variable domain (rest looked up from reference TRBV5-1 and TRBJ1-1): KAGVTQTPRYLIKTRGQQVTLSCSPISGHRSVSWYQQTPGQGLQFLFEYFSETQRNKGNFPGRFSGRQFSNSRSEMNVSTLELGDSALYLCASSEQGMNTEAFFGQGTRLTVV.

This clonotype was observed a handful of times. The chain's CDR3 is CSARGYRFDGYTF. The CDR3 coding sequence is TGCAGTGCTAGAGGGTATAGGTTCGATGGCTACACCTTC. The chain is built from TRBV20-1 and TRBJ1-2; D is unclear. Trimming left V 1 base short and J 6 bases short, with 12 bases between. Germline values: CDR1 DFQATT, CDR2 SNEGSKA (reference sequence). The CDR3 has 13 residues.

As regards this clonotype: Compared with germline, one end of the junction differs, possibly owing to a read error. The genes are TRBV7-7 and TRBJ2-2; D might be TRBD1 (6 bases). This CDR3 region has 14 residues. Germline values: CDR1 SSHAT, CDR2 FNYEAQ (reference sequence). The DNA of the CDR3 is TGTGCTAGCAGCCCCGGACAGTCCACCGGGGAGCTGTTTTTT. It translates to CASSPGQSTGELFF.

The chain carries TRBV3-1 and TRBJ2-3, with D maybe TRBD1 (6 bases). Between the trimmed V and J ends, which lost 3 bases and 5 bases, there was a span of 12 bases. Germline assignment: CDR1 LGHDT and CDR2 YNNKEL (reference sequence). The CDR3 is made up of 14 amino acids. The CDR3 region has the DNA TGTGCCAGCAGCCAGAACAGGGCCGGAGATACGCAGTATTTT. This translates into CASSQNRAGDTQYF.

The chain carries TRBV12-3 or TRBV12-4 and TRBJ1-6; D perhaps matches TRBD1 (6 bases). The CDR3 extends over 14 amino acids. The V end lost 6 bases, the J end lost 9 bases, and 15 bases lay between the germline ends. CDR3 in amino acids: CASRSQGLSSPLHF. The CDR3 bases are TGTGCCAGCAGATCACAGGGATTAAGTTCACCCCTCCACTTT.

This clonotype appeared a few times. The CDR3 DNA reads TGCGCCAGCCATCCGACAGGGACAAACACCGGGGAGCTGTTTTTT. Its protein product is CASHPTGTNTGELFF. The chain recombines TRBV5-1 with TRBJ2-2; TRBD1 agrees at 7 bases. Per the germline V gene, CDR1 is SGHRS and CDR2 is YFSETQ. There are 15 residues in the CDR3. V trimming: 7 bases; J trimming: 2 bases; junction bases outside the gene matches: 8.

There are a few counts of this clonotype. This sequence joins TRBV5-1 and TRBJ2-3, with D possibly being TRBD2 (5 bases). The CDR3 has 17 amino acids. Trimming stripped 0 bases from V and 5 bases from J, with 19 bases between. The germline V gene has CDR1 SGHRS and CDR2 YFSETQ. In DNA form, the CDR3 reads TGCGCCAGCAGCTTGGTCTCCCCCGGACTCGGAGGAGATACGCAGTATTTT. Encoded protein: CASSLVSPGLGGDTQYF.

The sample holds a few counts of this clonotype. The V and J genes are TRBV7-2 and TRBJ2-7, with 11 bases aligning to TRBD2. Per the germline V gene, CDR1 is SGHTA and CDR2 is FQGNSA. The CDR3 consists of 16 residues. V lost 3 bases and J lost 6; bases outside the gene matches: 10. The CDR3 loop is CASSLELAGVFREQYF. The DNA for the CDR3 is TGTGCCAGCAGCTTGGAACTAGCGGGAGTTTTCCGCGAGCAGTACTTC. Supplemented by reference TRBV7-2 and TRBJ2-7, the full variable domain reads GAGVSQSPSNKVTEKGKDVELRCDPISGHTALYWYRQSLGQGLEFLIYFQGNSAPDKSGLPSDRFSAERTGGSVSTLTIQRTQQEDSAVYLCASSLELAGVFREQYFGPGTRLTVT.

This clonotype is labeled as medium-sized. For the CDR3, the DNA is TGTGCCACCCGACAGGGAACTGGCGAGCAGTACTTC. Protein sequence: CATRQGTGEQYF. The rearrangement joins TRBV27 to TRBJ2-7, with 7 nucleotides matching TRBD1. Per germline, CDR1 MNHEY and CDR2 SMNVEV (reference sequence). The V and J ends lost 10 bases and 6 bases, in that order; junction bases with no gene match: 9. There are 12 residues in the CDR3.

For the CDR3, the DNA is TGTGCCGCCGGAGCTCAAACAGGATACAATGAGCAGTTCTTC. Its protein product is CAAGAQTGYNEQFF. The chain uses TRBV2 and TRBJ2-1; perhaps TRBD1 as D (5 bases). V was clipped by 11 bases and J by 4 bases, with 18 bases between them. Germline V CDR1 and CDR2: SNHLY, FYNNEI. CDR3 length: 14 amino acids.

In this sample, this clonotype turned up many times. The chain couples TRBV12-3 or TRBV12-4 to TRBJ1-5; D may be TRBD1 (6 bases). V shed 7 bases and J shed 3 bases, with 10 bases lying between them. CDR3 length: 13 amino acids. The CDR3 sequence is CASKGQHNQPQHF. The DNA of the CDR3 is TGTGCCAGCAAAGGACAGCACAATCAGCCCCAGCATTTT.